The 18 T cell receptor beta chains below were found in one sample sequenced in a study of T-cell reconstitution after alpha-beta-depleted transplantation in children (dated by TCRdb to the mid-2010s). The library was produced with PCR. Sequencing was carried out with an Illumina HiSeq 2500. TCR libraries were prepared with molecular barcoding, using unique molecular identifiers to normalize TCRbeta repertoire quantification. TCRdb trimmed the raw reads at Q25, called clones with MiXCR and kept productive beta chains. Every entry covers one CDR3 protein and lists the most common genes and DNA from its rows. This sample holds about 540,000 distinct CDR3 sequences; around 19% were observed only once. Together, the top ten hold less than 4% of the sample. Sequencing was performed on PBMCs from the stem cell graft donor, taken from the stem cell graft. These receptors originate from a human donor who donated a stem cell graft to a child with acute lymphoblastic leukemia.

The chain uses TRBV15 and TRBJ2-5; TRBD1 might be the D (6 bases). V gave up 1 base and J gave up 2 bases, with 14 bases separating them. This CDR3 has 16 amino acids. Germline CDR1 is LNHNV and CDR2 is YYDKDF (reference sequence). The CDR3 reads CATSRGGGVGQETQYF. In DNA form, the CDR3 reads TGTGCCACCAGCAGAGGAGGGGGAGTGGGGCAAGAGACCCAGTACTTC.

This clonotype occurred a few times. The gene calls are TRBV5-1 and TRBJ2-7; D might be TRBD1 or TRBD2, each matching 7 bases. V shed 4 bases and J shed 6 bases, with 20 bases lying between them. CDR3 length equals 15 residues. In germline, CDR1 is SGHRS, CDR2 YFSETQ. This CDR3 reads CASSRNDREGFEQYF. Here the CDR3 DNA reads TGCGCCAGCAGCCGGAACGACAGGGAGGGTTTCGAGCAGTACTTC.

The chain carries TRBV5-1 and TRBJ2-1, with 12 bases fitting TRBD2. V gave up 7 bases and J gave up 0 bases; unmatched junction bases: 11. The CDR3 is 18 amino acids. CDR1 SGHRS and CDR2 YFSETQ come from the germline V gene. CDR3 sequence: CASRRLAGGTTSYNEQFF. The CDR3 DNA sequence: TGCGCCAGCCGCCGGCTAGCGGGAGGGACGACCTCCTACAATGAGCAGTTCTTC.

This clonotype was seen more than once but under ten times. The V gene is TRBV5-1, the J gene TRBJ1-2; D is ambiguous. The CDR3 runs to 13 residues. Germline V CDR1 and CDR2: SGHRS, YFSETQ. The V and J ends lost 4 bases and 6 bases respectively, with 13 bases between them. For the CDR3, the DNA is TGCGCCAGCAGCCTGACCCGGGCCCATGGCTACACCTTC. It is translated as CASSLTRAHGYTF.

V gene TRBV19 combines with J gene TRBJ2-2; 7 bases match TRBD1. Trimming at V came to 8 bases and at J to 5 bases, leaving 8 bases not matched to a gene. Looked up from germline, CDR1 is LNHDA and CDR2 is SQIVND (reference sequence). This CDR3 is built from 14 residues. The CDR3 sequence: CASRDRVVTGELFF. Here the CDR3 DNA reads TGTGCCAGTCGAGACAGGGTAGTGACCGGGGAGCTGTTTTTT.

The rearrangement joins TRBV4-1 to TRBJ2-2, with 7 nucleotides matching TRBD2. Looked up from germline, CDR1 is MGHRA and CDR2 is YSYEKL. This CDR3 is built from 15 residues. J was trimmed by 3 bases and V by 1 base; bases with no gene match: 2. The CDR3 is CASSQVLADTGELFF. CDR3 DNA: TGCGCCAGCAGCCAAGTGCTAGCGGACACCGGGGAGCTGTTTTTT.

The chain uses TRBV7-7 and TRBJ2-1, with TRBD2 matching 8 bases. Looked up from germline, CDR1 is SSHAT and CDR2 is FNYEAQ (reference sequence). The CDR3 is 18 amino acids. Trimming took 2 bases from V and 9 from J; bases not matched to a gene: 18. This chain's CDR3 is CASSLIGSGSPPMGEQFF. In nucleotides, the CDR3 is TGTGCCAGCAGCTTAATAGGCAGCGGGAGTCCTCCAATGGGTGAGCAGTTCTTC.

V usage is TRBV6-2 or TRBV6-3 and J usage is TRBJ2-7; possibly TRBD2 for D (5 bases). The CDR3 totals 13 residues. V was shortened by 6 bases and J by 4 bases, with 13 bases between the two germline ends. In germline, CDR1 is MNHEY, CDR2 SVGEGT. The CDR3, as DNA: TGTGCCAGCAGCGACTATCCGGATTACGAGCAGTACTTC. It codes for CASSDYPDYEQYF.

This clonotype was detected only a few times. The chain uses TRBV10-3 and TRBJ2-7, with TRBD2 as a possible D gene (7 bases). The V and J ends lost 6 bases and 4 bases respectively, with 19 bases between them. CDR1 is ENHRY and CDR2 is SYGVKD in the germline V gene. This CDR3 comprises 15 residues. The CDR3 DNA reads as TGTGCCATCAGCGAGCGGGACACATGGAATTACGAGCAGTACTTC. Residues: CAISERDTWNYEQYF.

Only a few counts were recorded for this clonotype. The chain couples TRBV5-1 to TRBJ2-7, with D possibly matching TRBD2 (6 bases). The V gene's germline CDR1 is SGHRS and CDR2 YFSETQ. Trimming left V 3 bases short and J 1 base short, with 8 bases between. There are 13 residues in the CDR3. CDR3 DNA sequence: TGCGCCAGCAGCTGGGAGGCTTCCTACGAGCAGTACTTC. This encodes CASSWEASYEQYF.

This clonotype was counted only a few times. For the CDR3, the DNA is TGTGCCAGCAGCTTATTTCGGGGTCCGTCTAGCGGTTACAATGAGCAGTTCTTC. As protein: CASSLFRGPSSGYNEQFF. V usage is TRBV11-1 and J usage is TRBJ2-1; 7 positions match TRBD2. V lost 2 bases to trimming and J lost 4 bases; unmatched junction nucleotides: 14. The germline V gene has CDR1 SGHAT and CDR2 FQDESV (reference sequence). The CDR3 consists of 18 residues.

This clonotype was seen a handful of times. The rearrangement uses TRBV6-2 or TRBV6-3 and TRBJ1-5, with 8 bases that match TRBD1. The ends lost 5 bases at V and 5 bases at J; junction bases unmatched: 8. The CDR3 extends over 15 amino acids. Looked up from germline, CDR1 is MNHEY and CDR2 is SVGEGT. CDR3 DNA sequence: TGTGCCAGCAGTCTACAGGACAGGGCGCATCAGCCCCAGCATTTT. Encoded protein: CASSLQDRAHQPQHF.

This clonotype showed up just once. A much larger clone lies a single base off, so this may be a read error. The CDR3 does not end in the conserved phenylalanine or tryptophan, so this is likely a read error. CDR3 nucleotides: TGCGCCAGCAGCTTGCAGGGGACCTACGAGCAGTACTCC. As protein: CASSLQGTYEQYS. The chain has TRBV5-1 and TRBJ2-7; TRBD1 is a possible D gene (6 bases). Germline V gives CDR1 SGHRS, CDR2 YFSETQ. CDR3 length: 13 amino acids. Trimming stripped 1 base from V and 2 bases from J, with 7 bases between.

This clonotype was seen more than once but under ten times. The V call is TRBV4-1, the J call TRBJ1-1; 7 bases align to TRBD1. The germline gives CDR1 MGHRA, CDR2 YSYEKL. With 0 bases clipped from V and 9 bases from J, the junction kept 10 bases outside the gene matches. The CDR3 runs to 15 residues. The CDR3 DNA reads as TGCGCCAGCAGCCAAGATCCGACGACAGGGACTAAAGCTTTCTTT. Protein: CASSQDPTTGTKAFF.

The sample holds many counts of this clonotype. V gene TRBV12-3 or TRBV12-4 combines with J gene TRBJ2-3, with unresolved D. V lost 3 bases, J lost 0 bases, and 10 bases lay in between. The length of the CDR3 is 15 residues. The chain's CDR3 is CASSLGLLSTDTQYF. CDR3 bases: TGTGCCAGCAGTTTGGGCCTCCTTAGCACAGATACGCAGTATTTT.

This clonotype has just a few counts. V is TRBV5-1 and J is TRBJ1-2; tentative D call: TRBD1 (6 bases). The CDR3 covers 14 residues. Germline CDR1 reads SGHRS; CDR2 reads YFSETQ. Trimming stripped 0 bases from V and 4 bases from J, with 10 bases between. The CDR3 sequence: CASSLAGAVYGYTF. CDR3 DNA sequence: TGCGCCAGCAGCTTGGCAGGGGCGGTCTATGGCTACACCTTC. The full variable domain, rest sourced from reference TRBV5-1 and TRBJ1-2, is KAGVTQTPRYLIKTRGQQVTLSCSPISGHRSVSWYQQTPGQGLQFLFEYFSETQRNKGNFPGRFSGRQFSNSRSEMNVSTLELGDSALYLCASSLAGAVYGYTFGSGTRLTVV.

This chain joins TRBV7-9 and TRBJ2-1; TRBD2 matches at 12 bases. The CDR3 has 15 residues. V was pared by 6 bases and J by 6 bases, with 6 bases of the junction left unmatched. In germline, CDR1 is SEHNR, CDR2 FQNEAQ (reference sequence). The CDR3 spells CASSSLAGGSNEQFF. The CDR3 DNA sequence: TGTGCCAGCAGTTCACTAGCGGGAGGATCCAATGAGCAGTTCTTC.

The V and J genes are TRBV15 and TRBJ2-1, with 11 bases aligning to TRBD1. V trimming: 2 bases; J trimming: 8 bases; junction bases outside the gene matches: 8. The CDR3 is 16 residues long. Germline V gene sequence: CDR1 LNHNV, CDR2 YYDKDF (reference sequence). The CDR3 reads CATSRRRGTGGYEQFF. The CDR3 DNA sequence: TGTGCCACCAGCAGAAGACGTGGGACAGGGGGTTATGAGCAGTTCTTC. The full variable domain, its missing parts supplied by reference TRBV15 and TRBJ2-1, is DAMVIQNPRYQVTQFGKPVTLSCSQTLNHNVMYWYQQKSSQAPKLLFHYYDKDFNNEADTPDNFQSRRPNTSFCFLDIRSPGLGDTAMYLCATSRRRGTGGYEQFFGPGTRLTVL.